A single sample is the source of the 7 T cell receptor beta chains below, sequenced in a study of blood T cell repertoires in COVID-19. The data were produced by immunoSEQ multiplex PCR, yet TCRdb's version contains in-frame clones alone and is incomplete. The table has around 55,000 clones, roughly 90% seen once. Material: peripheral blood. The receptors come from a human donor with active COVID-19. The donor label of this sample is uncertain.

This clone was counted between two and nine times. V gene TRBV28 combines with J gene TRBJ2-7; 8 bases are a match to TRBD1. Trimming removed 4 bases from V and 4 bases from J; junction bases left unmatched: 6. The germline V gene has CDR1 MDHEN and CDR2 SYDVKM. This CDR3 has 14 residues. CDR3 amino acids: CASSSLDRVYEQYF. The CDR3 nucleotides read TGTGCCAGCAGTTCCCTGGACAGGGTTTACGAGCAGTACTTC.

The chain combines TRBV7-6 with TRBJ2-1, with 8 bases fitting TRBD2. Germline CDR1 and CDR2: SGHVS and FNYEAQ. CDR3 length: 21 amino acids. The V segment lost 1 base and the J segment 0 bases; nucleotides outside the gene matches: 17. This chain's CDR3 is CASSLESLRGRPQSSYNEQFF. In DNA, the CDR3 is TGTGCCAGCAGCTTAGAATCGCTTCGCGGGAGGCCCCAAAGCTCCTACAATGAGCAGTTCTTC. The full variable domain, with the rest looked up from reference TRBV7-6 and TRBJ2-1, is GAGVSQSPRYKVTKRGQDVALRCDPISGHVSLYWYRQALGQGPEFLTYFNYEAQQDKSGLPNDRFSAERPEGSISTLTIQRTEQRDSAMYRCASSLESLRGRPQSSYNEQFFGPGTRLTVL.

The rearrangement joins TRBV10-3 to TRBJ2-7, with a tentative D call TRBD2 (6 bases). Germline CDR1 and CDR2: ENHRY and SYGVKD. This CDR3 comprises 15 residues. The V end lost 5 bases, the J end lost 3 bases, and 17 bases lay between the germline ends. This CDR3 reads CAISWAIGTGYEQYF. The CDR3 DNA is TGTGCCATCAGTTGGGCGATAGGGACTGGCTACGAGCAGTACTTC.

The chain is built from TRBV27 and TRBJ1-6; 10 bases match TRBD1. The CDR3 is made up of 15 amino acids. Trimming cost V 4 bases and J 7 bases; bases outside gene matches: 4. Germline V gene lookup returns CDR1 MNHEY and CDR2 SMNVEV (reference sequence). Written as DNA, the CDR3 is TGTGCCAGCAGTTCGGGACAGGGGCGGAATTCACCCCTCCACTTT. Amino acid sequence: CASSSGQGRNSPLHF.

The chain recombines TRBV6-2 or TRBV6-3 with TRBJ2-1; tentative D call: TRBD2 (5 bases). In germline, CDR1 is MNHEY, CDR2 SVGEGT. V lost 0 bases to trimming and J lost 9 bases, with 15 bases between them. This CDR3 is built from 15 residues. CDR3 in amino acids: CASSYSNVLGGEQFF. The CDR3 coding sequence is TGTGCCAGCAGTTACTCGAATGTACTAGGAGGTGAGCAGTTCTTC.

This chain links TRBV28 with TRBJ1-1, with a weak D call TRBD1 (5 bases). With 10 bases removed from V and 5 bases from J, the gap between germline ends came to 17 bases. Germline V gene lookup returns CDR1 MDHEN and CDR2 SYDVKM. This CDR3 is 13 amino acids long. This CDR3 is CATTPTGGTEAFF. CDR3 nucleotides: TGTGCCACCACCCCCACAGGCGGTACTGAAGCTTTCTTT.

This chain joins TRBV27 and TRBJ1-1; TRBD1 aligns across 7 bases. J gave up 4 bases and V 0 bases, and 8 bases lay outside the gene matches. The CDR3 has 16 amino acids. Germline V gene sequence: CDR1 MNHEY, CDR2 SMNVEV (reference sequence). The chain's CDR3 is CASSLSRAGGRTEAFF. Here the CDR3 DNA reads TGTGCCAGCAGTTTATCGAGGGCAGGGGGACGCACTGAAGCTTTCTTT.